This T cell receptor (beta chain) originates from a study of blood T cells in healthy people across ages. At the level of the study: The template switching approach captured approximately one barcoded beta molecule for every two T cells.

Sample-barcoded 5' priming and a J-beta primer mix drove a second PCR of roughly 6 to 12 cycles. One entry per CDR3 protein results from TCRdb running MiXCR on the 5' RACE reads. The table includes about 670,000 distinct CDR3 sequences, more than 45% detected once. The CDR3 runs to 14 residues. Trimming removed 5 bases at V and 5 bases at J, with 14 bases between. The germline V gene encodes CDR1 MNHEY and CDR2 SMNVEV (reference sequence). This clonotype was sampled from a woman older than 75 in good health. The sequenced sample consisted of blood. The rearrangement links TRBV27 to TRBJ2-3; D uncertain. The CDR3 reads CASSPTGLGDTQYF. The CDR3 bases are TGTGCCAGCAGTCCTACCGGGCTGGGAGATACGCAGTATTTT.